Below, 10 T cell receptor beta chains from the same sample are listed, as sequenced in a study of read filtering for tumor transcriptome and immune sequencing. Molecular barcoded adaptors covering alpha/delta and beta/gamma chains were used on around 400 ng RNA. TCRdb reprocessed the reads with MiXCR, giving one entry per CDR3 protein. The sample carries over 50,000 distinct CDR3 sequences, roughly a fifth recorded once. Material for sequencing was a population of CD138-negative cells sorted from bone marrow. The receptors come from a donor aged 40 or older with multiple myeloma.

Worth noting for this clonotype: The junction shows a germline mismatch at one end, possibly a read error. This chain joins TRBV7-8 and TRBJ2-5; 8 bases match TRBD2. The CDR3 totals 15 residues. Germline values: CDR1 SGHVS, CDR2 FQNEAQ. CDR3 sequence reads: CVSSLAGTRQETQYF. The CDR3, as DNA: TGTGTCAGCAGCTTAGCGGGGACGCGACAAGAGACCCAGTACTTC.

As for this clonotype: A much larger clone lies a single base off, so this may be a read error. No conserved phenylalanine or tryptophan is present at the end of the CDR3, so a read error is the likely explanation. This CDR3 is CASSQTFGLAGLKETQYS. Here the CDR3 DNA reads TGTGCCAGCAGCCAAACCTTCGGACTAGCGGGGTTGAAAGAGACCCAGTACTCC. V usage is TRBV3-1 and J usage is TRBJ2-5; 12 bases match TRBD2. The CDR3 loop spans 18 amino acids. V dropped 2 bases and J dropped 3; count of bases not matched to a gene: 10. The germline CDR1 and CDR2 sequences are LGHDT and YNNKEL (reference sequence).

The sample holds a few counts of this clonotype. The chain is built from TRBV5-1 and TRBJ2-5; TRBD1 might be the D (6 bases). The length of the CDR3 is 13 residues. The V and J ends lost 7 bases and 5 bases respectively, with 15 bases between them. The germline V gene encodes CDR1 SGHRS and CDR2 YFSETQ. CDR3 loop: CASWRQGRETQYF. CDR3 coding DNA: TGCGCCAGCTGGCGGCAGGGGCGCGAGACCCAGTACTTC. The complete variable domain, with remaining parts taken from reference TRBV5-1 and TRBJ2-5, reads KAGVTQTPRYLIKTRGQQVTLSCSPISGHRSVSWYQQTPGQGLQFLFEYFSETQRNKGNFPGRFSGRQFSNSRSEMNVSTLELGDSALYLCASWRQGRETQYFGPGTRLLVL.

This clonotype was found many times. The J gene is TRBJ2-7, the V gene TRBV5-6; D possibly corresponds to TRBD2 (6 bases). With 0 bases removed from V and 2 bases from J, the gap between germline ends came to 12 bases. The CDR3 is 15 residues long. From germline, CDR1 is SGHDT and CDR2 YYEEEE. In DNA, the CDR3 is TGTGCCAGCAGCTTGGGGGAGGTAGGACCCTACGAGCAGTACTTC. This gives the protein CASSLGEVGPYEQYF.

Only a few counts were recorded for this clonotype. The chain has TRBV12-3 or TRBV12-4 and TRBJ2-5; 15 bases map to TRBD2. This CDR3 comprises 18 residues. The junction had 8 bases not matched to a gene; V was cut back by 1 base and J by 5 bases. This CDR3 is CASSLDPGLAGGFETQYF. In DNA, the CDR3 is TGTGCCAGCAGTTTAGACCCCGGACTAGCGGGAGGGTTCGAGACCCAGTACTTC.

This clonotype was counted only a few times. The chain joins TRBV20-1 to TRBJ1-5; possible D gene TRBD1, 5 bases. Germline values: CDR1 DFQATT, CDR2 SNEGSKA (reference sequence). The ends were cut back, 2 bases at V and 1 base at J, with 12 bases in the middle. This CDR3 has 15 amino acids. CDR3 nucleotide sequence: TGCAGTGCTAGAAGCGGATGGGGGAGCAATCAGCCCCAGCATTTT. This gives the protein CSARSGWGSNQPQHF.

The sample holds a few counts of this clonotype. The rearrangement uses TRBV7-3 and TRBJ2-5, with D perhaps matching TRBD2 (5 bases). Per the germline V gene, CDR1 is SGHTA and CDR2 is FQGTGA. With 8 bases removed from V and 1 base from J, the gap between germline ends came to 11 bases. This CDR3 spans 13 amino acids. CDR3: CASSRGVQETQYF. In DNA, the CDR3 is TGTGCCAGCTCTCGGGGAGTCCAAGAGACCCAGTACTTC.

This clonotype has ten or more counts. The genes are TRBV6-1 and TRBJ2-2, with no clear D. This CDR3 is 17 amino acids long. Trimming shortened V by 4 bases and J by 1 base, and 16 bases separated the two germline ends. Germline CDR1 MNHNS, CDR2 SASEGT. The CDR3 nucleotides are TGTGCCAGCAGTGCCCTGGGCTTCGCGTTGAACACCGGGGAGCTGTTTTTT. Translated: CASSALGFALNTGELFF.

This clonotype was counted ten times or more. V gene TRBV29-1 combines with J gene TRBJ2-2, with 9 bases fitting TRBD1. CDR1 SQVTM and CDR2 ANQGSEA come from the germline V gene. The CDR3 has 16 amino acids. V shed 6 bases and J 4 bases; nucleotides not matched to a gene: 12. The CDR3: CSVDTGTGRVTGELFF. CDR3 nucleotide sequence: TGCAGCGTAGACACCGGGACAGGGAGGGTCACCGGGGAGCTGTTTTTT.

This clonotype was counted ten times or more. The chain couples TRBV2 to TRBJ2-1; 7 bases fit TRBD2. Trimming cost V 1 base and J 4 bases; bases outside gene matches: 7. Germline V lookup: CDR1 SNHLY, CDR2 FYNNEI. The CDR3 covers 16 residues. The CDR3, as DNA: TGTGCCAGCAGTGAAGAAGCGGGGCAGGCTTACAATGAGCAGTTCTTC. Amino acid sequence: CASSEEAGQAYNEQFF.